Each of the 11 T cell receptor beta chains below was sequenced from the same sample in a study. TCRdb recomputed calls from the 5' RACE reads with MiXCR, one row per CDR3 protein. The table has approximately 40,000 distinct CDR3 sequences, approximately 22% seen once. Treg sorting used a CD4+CD25+CD127-/low gate. Sequences were obtained from Tregs sorted from blood. The receptors were sampled from a female donor with breast cancer.

This sequence joins TRBV5-5 and TRBJ2-2; TRBD1 agrees at 8 bases. The CDR3 totals 16 residues. The germline gives CDR1 SGHKS, CDR2 YYEKEE (reference sequence). V trimming: 4 bases; J trimming: 4 bases; junction bases outside the gene matches: 9. The CDR3 is CASSDARQGITGELFF. The CDR3 DNA reads TGTGCCAGCAGCGACGCACGACAGGGGATCACCGGGGAGCTGTTTTTT.

The J gene is TRBJ1-2, the V gene TRBV7-2, with TRBD1 matching over 9 bases. CDR3 length equals 14 residues. V was clipped by 8 bases and J by 7 bases; unmatched bases: 11. CDR1 SGHTA and CDR2 FQGNSA come from the germline V gene. CDR3 bases: TGTGCCAGCCCAAGAAATACAGGGGGCTTTGGCTACACCTTC. Protein product: CASPRNTGGFGYTF.

Many counts were recorded for this clonotype. The chain uses TRBV7-8 and TRBJ2-3; 7 nucleotides agree with TRBD2. This CDR3 region has 14 residues. Trimming took 6 bases from V and 2 from J; bases not matched to a gene: 5. The V gene's germline CDR1 is SGHVS and CDR2 FQNEAQ. The CDR3 sequence is CASRTGGTTDTQYF. CDR3 nucleotides: TGTGCCAGCAGAACCGGGGGGACCACAGATACGCAGTATTTT.

This clonotype was picked up a small number of times. The chain couples TRBV28 to TRBJ1-5; D call uncertain. Germline CDR1 and CDR2: MDHEN and SYDVKM. V was shortened by 7 bases and J by 2 bases, with 9 bases between the two germline ends. This CDR3 is 13 amino acids long. The CDR3 protein is CASKEVGNQPQHF. In DNA, the CDR3 is TGTGCCAGCAAAGAGGTTGGCAATCAGCCCCAGCATTTT.

Worth noting for this clonotype: A much bigger clone sits one base away, suggesting this may be a read error. This chain connects TRBV20-1 to TRBJ2-5, with TRBD1 matching over 11 bases. From germline, CDR1 is DFQATT and CDR2 SNEGSKA (reference sequence). This CDR3 has 13 residues. V trimming: 5 bases; J trimming: 4 bases; junction bases outside the gene matches: 3. The CDR3 coding sequence is TGCAGTGCTTGGACAGGGGGCAGAGAGACCCAGTACTTC. It codes for CSAWTGGRETQYF.

This clonotype has more than one count but fewer than ten. The chain combines TRBV19 with TRBJ1-2, with D possibly TRBD1 on 5 matching bases. The CDR3 is 15 residues long. V gave up 1 base and J gave up 2 bases, with 11 bases separating them. Per the germline V gene, CDR1 is LNHDA and CDR2 is SQIVND (reference sequence). The CDR3 DNA sequence: TGTGCCAGTAGTATAGGTGCAGGGAGCAACTATGGCTACACCTTC. Its translation: CASSIGAGSNYGYTF.

About this clonotype: A read error may explain this, as a much larger clone is one base away. This CDR3 fails to terminate in the conserved phenylalanine or tryptophan, so it likely reflects a read error. The chain is built from TRBV5-6 and TRBJ1-2, with D possibly being TRBD1 (5 bases). The CDR3 is made up of 16 amino acids. Germline CDR1 and CDR2: SGHDT and YYEEEE. Trimming took off 0 bases at V and 5 bases at J, with 17 bases between the two ends. CDR3 sequence: CASSLGGRDGGYGYTL. The CDR3, as DNA: TGTGCCAGCAGCTTGGGCGGCAGGGACGGAGGATATGGCTACACCCTC.

The chain employs TRBV12-3 or TRBV12-4 and TRBJ2-1; 9 bases match TRBD2. The CDR3 loop spans 14 amino acids. The ends lost 5 bases at V and 7 bases at J; junction bases unmatched: 6. CDR3 protein: CASSGGLAVNEQFF. The CDR3 bases are TGTGCCAGCAGTGGGGGACTAGCAGTGAATGAGCAGTTCTTC.

The rearrangement joins TRBV6-2 or TRBV6-3 to TRBJ2-1; 9 bases align to TRBD1. The CDR3 extends over 15 amino acids. V shed 5 bases and J 8 bases; nucleotides not matched to a gene: 10. The germline CDR1 and CDR2 sequences are MNHEY and SVGEGT. CDR3 amino acids: CASSHRGLRPDEQFF. CDR3 nucleotides: TGTGCCAGCAGTCACAGGGGGCTTCGGCCTGATGAGCAGTTCTTC.

Regarding this clonotype: The junction departs from the called germline gene at one end, perhaps through a read error. The chain has TRBV12-3 or TRBV12-4 and TRBJ2-7, with a tentative D call TRBD1 (5 bases). This CDR3 contains 14 residues. The CDR3 sequence: CACSPSVGAHEQYF. In DNA form, the CDR3 reads TGTGCCTGCAGCCCCTCGGTAGGGGCCCACGAGCAGTACTTC.

This clonotype was seen at least ten times. The gene calls are TRBV27 and TRBJ2-5; weak D call: TRBD2 (5 bases). Germline values: CDR1 MNHEY, CDR2 SMNVEV (reference sequence). This CDR3 region has 15 residues. V lost 2 bases and J 3 bases, leaving 13 bases between the germline ends. The CDR3 is CASSLRGRREETQYF. The CDR3 DNA reads as TGTGCCAGCAGTTTAAGAGGGAGAAGAGAAGAGACCCAGTACTTC.